A selection of T cell receptor beta chains follows, all from one sample in a study of blood T cell repertoires in COVID-19. The repertoire was sequenced with immunoSEQ multiplex PCR; TCRdb's copy has only in-frame clones and lacks some. The sample has 150,000 to 200,000 clones, approximately 92% seen once. The sequencing sample was made of peripheral blood. These receptors came from a woman aged 45-65 years with acute or convalescent COVID-19. CDR3s include the opening cysteine and the closing phenylalanine or tryptophan. D genes are given only for firm matches. Only some rows state a clone size, as once, few, many or a class for expanded clones.

D	J	size	V	length	CDR3	DNA
TRBD1	TRBJ1-2	NA	TRBV10-3	14	CAIRRDSFNYGYTF	TGTGCCATCCGGAGGGACAGTTTTAACTATGGCTACACCTTC
NA	TRBJ2-7	NA	TRBV23-1	14	CASVGGGAYYEQYF	TGCGCCAGCGTCGGCGGGGGCGCTTACTACGAGCAGTACTTC
NA	TRBJ1-6	few	TRBV6-5	12	CASTGFGSPLHF	TGTGCCAGTACAGGGTTCGGTTCACCCCTCCACTTT
NA	TRBJ2-1	NA	TRBV12-3/TRBV12-4	12	CASAGTGNEQFF	TGTGCCAGCGCTGGCACGGGGAATGAGCAGTTCTTC
NA	TRBJ2-7	NA	TRBV19	14	CASSPTGYSYEQYF	TGTGCCAGTAGTCCGACAGGTTACTCCTACGAGCAGTACTTC
TRBD2	TRBJ2-1	NA	TRBV5-4	17	CASSLQLAGGKYNEQFF	TGTGCCAGCAGCTTACAACTAGCGGGAGGGAAATACAATGAGCAGTTCTTC
TRBD1	TRBJ1-5	NA	TRBV5-8	17	CASSLVPGGLSNQPQHF	TGTGCCAGCAGCTTGGTCCCAGGGGGTTTAAGCAATCAGCCCCAGCATTTT
TRBD1	TRBJ1-1	NA	TRBV12-3/TRBV12-4	13	CASGGQGNTEAFF	TGTGCCAGCGGCGGACAGGGGAACACTGAAGCTTTCTTT
NA	TRBJ1-1	once	TRBV25-1	14	CASSEYSSYTEAFF	TGTGCCAGCAGTGAATATTCTTCTTACACTGAAGCTTTCTTT
NA	TRBJ2-7	few	TRBV7-6	14	CASSSSKSSYEQYF	TGTGCCAGCAGCTCGTCCAAGAGCTCCTACGAGCAGTACTTC
TRBD2	TRBJ2-2	NA	TRBV3-1/TRBV3-2	16	CASSWGLVTVTGELFF	TGTGCCAGCAGCTGGGGACTAGTAACGGTCACCGGGGAGCTGTTTTTT
NA	TRBJ2-2	NA	TRBV11-2	15	CASTTRGSETGELFF	TGTGCCAGCACCACTAGGGGGAGTGAAACCGGGGAGCTGTTTTTT
NA	TRBJ1-2	NA	TRBV30	14	CAWTIQGISYGYTF	TGTGCCTGGACGATTCAGGGGATAAGCTATGGCTACACCTTC
TRBD1	TRBJ1-1	NA	TRBV27	12	CATRGGSTEAFF	TGTGCCACCAGGGGGGGGAGCACTGAAGCTTTCTTT
NA	TRBJ2-5	NA	TRBV9	14	CASSVVGDWGTQYF	TGTGCCAGCAGCGTAGTCGGGGACTGGGGGACCCAGTACTTC
NA	TRBJ1-2	NA	TRBV10-3	14	CAISDAAVYYGYTF	TGTGCCATCAGTGATGCGGCGGTTTACTATGGCTACACCTTC
NA	TRBJ1-3	NA	TRBV30	11	CAWSAGNTIYF	TGTGCCTGGAGTGCGGGAAACACCATATATTTT
NA	TRBJ2-7	NA	TRBV6-1	14	CASSEVIQGYEQYF	TGTGCCAGCAGTGAAGTAATACAGGGCTACGAGCAGTACTTC
NA	TRBJ1-6	NA	TRBV30	13	CAWRPSVDSPLHF	TGTGCCTGGAGGCCCTCAGTGGATTCACCCCTCCACTTT
TRBD2	TRBJ2-7	NA	TRBV30	13	CAWNLRTSYEQYF	TGTGCCTGGAACCTTAGGACTAGCTACGAGCAGTACTTC
NA	TRBJ1-6	NA	TRBV28	17	CASSFGQGSAYNSPLHF	TGTGCCAGCAGTTTTGGCCAGGGGAGTGCCTATAATTCACCCCTCCACTTT
TRBD1	TRBJ1-2	NA	TRBV6-6	14	CASSDRGLSYGYTF	TGTGCCAGCAGCGACAGGGGGCTGAGCTATGGCTACACCTTC
TRBD1	TRBJ2-3	NA	TRBV19	15	CASSGDSPFTDTQYF	TGTGCCAGTAGTGGGGACAGTCCTTTCACAGATACGCAGTATTTT
TRBD2	TRBJ2-1	NA	TRBV9	15	CASTTGTSSYNEQFF	TGTGCCAGCACCACCGGGACTAGCTCCTACAATGAGCAGTTCTTC
NA	TRBJ1-3	NA	TRBV9	13	CASSEPGRNTIYF	TGTGCCAGCAGCGAACCAGGGCGAAACACCATATATTTT
TRBD1	TRBJ2-7	NA	TRBV4-3	14	CASSQGQGDHEQYF	TGCGCCAGCAGCCAGGGACAGGGGGATCACGAGCAGTACTTC
TRBD1	TRBJ2-2	NA	TRBV29-1	15	CSVRRGRGNTGELFF	TGCAGCGTCCGCAGGGGGCGTGGGAACACCGGGGAGCTGTTTTTT
NA	TRBJ2-7	NA	TRBV7-5	18	CVRSFHLRGTGGIYEQYF	TGTGTCAGAAGCTTTCATTTAAGGGGGACAGGGGGAATCTACGAGCAGTACTTC
NA	TRBJ2-7	NA	TRBV4-1	14	CASSQVVGVYEQYF	TGCGCCAGCAGCCAAGTTGTAGGGGTATACGAGCAGTACTTC
NA	TRBJ1-6	NA	TRBV6-5	13	CASRPDTASPLHF	TGTGCCAGCAGACCTGACACGGCCTCACCCCTCCACTTT
NA	TRBJ1-6	NA	TRBV6-5	12	CASSGASLLLHF	TGTGCCAGCAGCGGTGCGTCCTTGCTCCTCCACTTT
TRBD2	TRBJ2-7	NA	TRBV7-9	14	CASSSNTGTSGSRF	TGTGCCAGCAGCTCCAATACCGGGACTAGCGGTTCCCGCTTC
NA	TRBJ1-6	NA	TRBV2	16	CASSRSETANNSPLHF	TGTGCCAGTTCTCGCTCCGAGACAGCGAATAATTCACCCCTCCACTTT
NA	TRBJ2-4	NA	TRBV25-1	12	CASSDQGWIQYF	TGTGCCAGCAGTGATCAGGGGTGGATTCAGTACTTC
TRBD1	TRBJ1-6	NA	TRBV6-5	14	CASTRDRAKSPLHF	TGTGCCAGCACCCGGGACAGGGCGAAATCACCCCTCCACTTT
TRBD1	TRBJ2-3	NA	TRBV10-3	14	CATTNRQGTDTQYF	TGTGCCACCACTAATAGACAGGGAACAGATACGCAGTATTTT
NA	TRBJ2-5	NA	TRBV6-2/TRBV6-3	14	CASSGTTFVETQYF	TGTGCCAGCAGTGGGACAACATTTGTGGAGACCCAGTACTTC
TRBD1	TRBJ1-5	NA	TRBV4-3	16	CASSQVYSGGNQPQHF	TGCGCCAGCAGCCAAGTGTATTCAGGGGGCAACCAGCCCCAGCATTTT
NA	TRBJ2-7	NA	TRBV7-2	12	CASSLVLYEQYF	TGTGCCAGCAGCTTAGTACTCTACGAGCAGTACTTC
TRBD1	TRBJ1-4	few	TRBV7-8	14	CASSPTDRGEKLFF	TGTGCCAGCAGCCCTACTGACAGGGGTGAAAAACTGTTTTTT
TRBD2	TRBJ2-5	once	TRBV7-3	15	CASSLRTSGQETQYF	TGTGCCAGCAGCCTACGGACTAGCGGTCAAGAGACCCAGTACTTC
NA	TRBJ2-1	NA	TRBV29-1	11	CSVARRYEQFF	TGCAGCGTTGCTAGAAGGTATGAGCAGTTCTTC
TRBD1	TRBJ2-5	NA	TRBV9	16	CASSPRTGGVWETQYF	TGTGCCAGCAGCCCCCGGACAGGGGGCGTTTGGGAGACCCAGTACTTC
TRBD2	TRBJ2-7	once	TRBV6-2/TRBV6-3	14	CASSHRLAVYEQYF	TGTGCCAGCAGCCACAGACTAGCGGTCTACGAGCAGTACTTC
TRBD2	TRBJ2-7	NA	TRBV6-2/TRBV6-3	20	CASSTRGLAGGYEQGDSPYF	TGTGCCAGCAGTACCAGGGGACTAGCGGGAGGCTACGAGCAGGGGGACTCCCCTTACTTC
TRBD1	TRBJ1-4	NA	TRBV12-3/TRBV12-4	13	CASSPQGGEKLFF	TGTGCCAGCAGTCCCCAGGGGGGTGAAAAACTGTTTTTT
TRBD2	TRBJ2-3	once	TRBV15	16	CATSTPKRGVLDTQYF	TGTGCCACCAGCACTCCTAAGCGGGGGGTACTAGATACGCAGTATTTT
TRBD1	TRBJ1-2	NA	TRBV12-3/TRBV12-4	13	CASSLIQGHGYTF	TGTGCCAGCAGTTTAATACAGGGGCATGGCTACACCTTC
NA	TRBJ1-1	once	TRBV3-1/TRBV3-2	14	CASSHPAERFEAFF	TGTGCCAGCAGCCACCCGGCCGAGAGGTTTGAAGCTTTCTTT
NA	TRBJ2-1	NA	TRBV27	15	CASSLLGGYYNEQFF	TGTGCCAGCAGTCTGCTAGGGGGATATTACAATGAGCAGTTCTTC
TRBD1	TRBJ1-1	once	TRBV11-2	15	CASSWTGGVNTEAFF	TGTGCCAGCAGCTGGACAGGGGGGGTAAACACTGAAGCTTTCTTT
NA	TRBJ1-1	NA	TRBV3-1/TRBV3-2	15	CASSQAGIMNTEAFF	TGTGCCAGCAGCCAAGCGGGAATAATGAACACTGAAGCTTTCTTT
TRBD1	TRBJ1-3	NA	TRBV5-1	16	CASNGGTGESGNTIYF	TGCGCCAGCAACGGTGGTACAGGGGAATCTGGAAACACCATATATTTT